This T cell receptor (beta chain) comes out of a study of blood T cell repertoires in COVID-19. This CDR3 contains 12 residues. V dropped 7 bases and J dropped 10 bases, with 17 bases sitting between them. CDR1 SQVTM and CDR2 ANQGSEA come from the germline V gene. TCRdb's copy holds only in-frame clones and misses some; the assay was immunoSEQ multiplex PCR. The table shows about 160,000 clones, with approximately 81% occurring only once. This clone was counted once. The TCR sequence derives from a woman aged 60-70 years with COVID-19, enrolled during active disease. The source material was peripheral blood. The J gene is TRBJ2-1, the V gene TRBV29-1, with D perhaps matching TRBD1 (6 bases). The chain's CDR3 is CSGRGDRTEQFF. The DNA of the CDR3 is TGCAGCGGTCGTGGAGACAGGACCGAGCAGTTCTTC.